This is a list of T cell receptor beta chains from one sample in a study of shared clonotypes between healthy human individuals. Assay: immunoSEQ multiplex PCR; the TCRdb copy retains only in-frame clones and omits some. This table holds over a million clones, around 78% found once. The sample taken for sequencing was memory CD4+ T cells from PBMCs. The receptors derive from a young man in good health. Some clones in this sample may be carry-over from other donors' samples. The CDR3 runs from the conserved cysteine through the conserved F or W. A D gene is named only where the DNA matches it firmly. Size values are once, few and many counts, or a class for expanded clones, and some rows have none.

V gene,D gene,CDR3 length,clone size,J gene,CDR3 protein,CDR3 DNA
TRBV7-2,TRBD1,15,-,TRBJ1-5,CASSPQTGAGQPQHF,TGTGCCAGCAGCCCTCAGACAGGGGCCGGTCAGCCCCAGCATTTT
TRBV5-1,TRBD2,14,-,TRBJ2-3,CASRPSGTTDTQYF,TGCGCCAGCAGGCCTAGCGGGACCACAGATACGCAGTATTTT
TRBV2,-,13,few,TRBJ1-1,CASKVEDSREAFF,TGTGCCAGCAAGGTCGAGGACAGCCGAGAAGCTTTCTTT
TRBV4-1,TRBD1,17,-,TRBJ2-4,CASSRTGGAPSKNIQYF,TGCGCCAGCAGTCGGACAGGGGGAGCCCCATCCAAAAACATTCAGTACTTC
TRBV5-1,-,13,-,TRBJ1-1,CASSLSQNTEAFF,TGCGCCAGCAGCTTGAGCCAGAACACTGAAGCTTTCTTT
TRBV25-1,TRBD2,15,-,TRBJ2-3,CASSALTSGTDTQYF,TGTGCCAGCAGTGCCCTCACTAGCGGCACAGATACGCAGTATTTT
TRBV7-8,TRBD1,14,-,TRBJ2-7,CASSLTGGAYEQYF,TGTGCCAGCAGCTTGACAGGGGGCGCCTACGAGCAGTACTTC
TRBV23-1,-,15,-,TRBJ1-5,CASSQSVESNQPQHF,TGCGCCAGCAGTCAATCGGTGGAGAGTAATCAGCCCCAGCATTTT
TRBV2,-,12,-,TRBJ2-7,CASSVMGYEQYF,TGTGCCAGCAGCGTAATGGGCTACGAGCAGTACTTC
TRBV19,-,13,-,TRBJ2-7,CASKAGSSYEQYF,TGTGCCAGTAAAGCGGGTAGCTCCTACGAGCAGTACTTC
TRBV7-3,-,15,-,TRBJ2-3,CASSPGSWSTDTQYF,TGTGCCAGCAGCCCCGGGAGTTGGAGCACAGATACGCAGTATTTT
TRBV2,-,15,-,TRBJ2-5,CASSEGLGRVGAQYF,TGTGCCAGCAGTGAAGGGTTGGGCAGGGTAGGAGCCCAGTACTTC
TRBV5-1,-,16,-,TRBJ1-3,CASSLFGESSGNTIYF,TGCGCCAGCAGCTTGTTCGGGGAAAGCTCTGGAAACACCATATATTTT
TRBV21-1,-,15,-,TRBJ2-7,CASRFLAGGSYEQYF,TGTGCCAGCAGGTTCCTAGCGGGAGGCTCCTACGAGCAGTACTTC
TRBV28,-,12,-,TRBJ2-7,CATITESYEQYF,TGTGCCACCATAACGGAGTCCTACGAGCAGTACTTC
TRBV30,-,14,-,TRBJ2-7,CAWRASGGGYEQYF,TGTGCCTGGAGGGCTAGCGGAGGGGGCTACGAGCAGTACTTC
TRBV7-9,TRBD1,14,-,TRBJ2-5,CASRSSGGLETQYF,TGTGCCAGCAGATCTTCAGGGGGTCTAGAGACCCAGTACTTC
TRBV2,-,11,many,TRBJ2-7,CASSDYYEQYF,TGTGCCAGCAGTGATTACTACGAGCAGTACTTC
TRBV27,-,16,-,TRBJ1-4,CASSLTFYGVGEKLFF,TGTGCCAGCAGTTTAACGTTCTATGGGGTCGGGGAAAAACTGTTTTTT
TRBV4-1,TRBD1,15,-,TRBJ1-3,CASSQPGQERNTIYF,TGCGCCAGCAGCCAACCGGGACAGGAACGGAACACCATATATTTT